The 19 T cell receptor beta chains given below trace back to one sample, sequenced in a study of cytotoxic CD8 clonotypes in ibrutinib-treated CLL. Sequencing used immunoSEQ multiplex PCR; TCRdb keeps in-frame clones, though not all of them. Of over 100,000 clones in the sample, over 75% were seen once. The sample here was PBMCs, taken after 24 months of ibrutinib treatment. These receptor sequences come from a human donor with chronic lymphocytic leukemia.

This chain connects TRBV28 to TRBJ2-7, with 8 bases that match TRBD1. This CDR3 has 16 amino acids. Germline assignment: CDR1 MDHEN and CDR2 SYDVKM. J lost 4 bases, V lost 6 bases, and 14 bases had no gene match. The CDR3 loop is CASSPHRDRRAYEQYF. CDR3 DNA: TGTGCCAGCAGCCCCCACCGGGACAGGAGGGCTTACGAGCAGTACTTC.

CDR3 DNA sequence: TGCGCCAGCAGCTTGGGGAGCTATGGCTACACCTTC. The encoded protein is CASSLGSYGYTF. The chain has TRBV5-1 and TRBJ1-2; D is unclear. The V gene's germline CDR1 is SGHRS and CDR2 YFSETQ. The CDR3 sequence is 12 residues long. V was trimmed by 0 bases and J by 4 bases, leaving 4 bases between them.

This clone showed up just once. The chain couples TRBV28 to TRBJ1-1; D unresolved. Germline-derived CDR1 and CDR2 are MDHEN and SYDVKM. The length of the CDR3 is 13 residues. The V end lost 6 bases, the J end lost 0 bases, and 8 bases lay between the germline ends. The CDR3 DNA follows: TGTGCCAGCAGATCACCCCTGAACACTGAAGCTTTCTTT. The encoded protein is CASRSPLNTEAFF.

The rearrangement uses TRBV19 and TRBJ1-5; no firm D call. Germline V gene lookup returns CDR1 LNHDA and CDR2 SQIVND (reference sequence). The CDR3 has 11 residues. The germline V and J ends were trimmed by 5 bases and 4 bases, with 3 bases remaining between them. The CDR3: CASSSNQPQHF. The CDR3 DNA sequence: TGTGCCAGTAGTTCGAATCAGCCCCAGCATTTT.

V and J are TRBV19 and TRBJ2-3; no clear D. The germline CDR1 and CDR2 sequences are LNHDA and SQIVND (reference sequence). V was trimmed by 1 base and J by 4 bases, leaving 0 bases between them. CDR3 size: 11 residues. The CDR3 DNA sequence: TGTGCCAGTAGTATAGCAGATACGCAGTATTTT. Encoded protein: CASSIADTQYF.

The genes are TRBV2 and TRBJ1-5; 7 bases are shared with TRBD1. Germline loops: CDR1 SNHLY, CDR2 FYNNEI. V trimming: 10 bases; J trimming: 0 bases; junction bases outside the gene matches: 6. There are 14 residues in the CDR3. The CDR3 here is CATSRDSSNQPQHF. The CDR3 DNA is TGTGCCACTTCCCGGGACAGTAGCAATCAGCCCCAGCATTTT.

The chain joins TRBV11-1 to TRBJ2-3; maybe TRBD2 (7 bases). V dropped 9 bases and J dropped 2 bases, with 18 bases sitting between them. CDR1 SGHAT and CDR2 FQDESV come from the germline V gene (reference sequence). The CDR3 covers 15 residues. This CDR3 reads CASSRGGRLTDTQYF. The CDR3 nucleotides are TGTGCCAGTTCTAGGGGGGGGCGGCTCACAGATACGCAGTATTTT.

The gene calls are TRBV28 and TRBJ1-3; the D gene is possibly TRBD1 (6 bases). Germline-derived CDR1 and CDR2 are MDHEN and SYDVKM. This CDR3 region has 15 residues. Trimming took 6 bases from V and 0 from J, leaving 12 bases between them. The DNA for the CDR3 is TGTGCCAGCAGCCCGGACAGTTTCTCTGGAAACACCATATATTTT. This translates into CASSPDSFSGNTIYF. The variable domain in full, completed from reference TRBV28 and TRBJ1-3, reads DVKVTQSSRYLVKRTGEKVFLECVQDMDHENMFWYRQDPGLGLRLIYFSYDVKMKEKGDIPEGYSVSREKKERFSLILESASTNQTSMYLCASSPDSFSGNTIYFGEGSWLTVV.

The chain couples TRBV7-2 to TRBJ2-3; D remains ambiguous. Germline CDR1 reads SGHTA; CDR2 reads FQGNSA. V lost 3 bases and J 4 bases, leaving 5 bases between the germline ends. This CDR3 region has 12 residues. The DNA for the CDR3 is TGTGCCAGCAGCTTCCACGCAGATACGCAGTATTTT. Translating gives CASSFHADTQYF.

This clone has only a few counts. This chain joins TRBV10-3 and TRBJ1-5, with TRBD1 as a possible D gene (5 bases). The CDR3 has 13 residues. V lost 6 bases, J lost 5 bases, and 11 bases lay in between. Germline lookup yields CDR1 ENHRY and CDR2 SYGVKD. The CDR3 DNA sequence: TGTGCCATCAGAGACAGATATGATCAGCCCCAGCATTTT. Translating it yields CAIRDRYDQPQHF.

The chain recombines TRBV5-5 with TRBJ1-4; 9 bases fit TRBD1. J was trimmed by 0 bases and V by 4 bases; bases with no gene match: 16. This CDR3 is built from 20 residues. Germline V gene sequence: CDR1 SGHKS, CDR2 YYEKEE (reference sequence). CDR3 residues: CASSPHVFGQGIATNEKLFF. In DNA form, the CDR3 reads TGTGCCAGCAGCCCTCACGTTTTCGGACAGGGGATTGCAACTAATGAAAAACTGTTTTTT.

This chain uses TRBV4-2 with TRBJ2-3, with 14 bases matching TRBD2. The V gene's germline CDR1 is LGHNA and CDR2 YNFKEQ. The CDR3 length is 17 residues. V shed 4 bases and J 3 bases; nucleotides not matched to a gene: 6. CDR3 region: CASSPRTSGRITDTQYF. In nucleotides, the CDR3 is TGTGCCAGCAGCCCAAGGACTAGCGGGAGGATAACAGATACGCAGTATTTT.

The gene calls are TRBV12-5 and TRBJ1-2; maybe TRBD1 (5 bases). Per the germline V gene, CDR1 is LGHNT and CDR2 is FRNRAP. The CDR3 runs 15 residues. V lost 2 bases and J lost 11, with 21 bases in between. The CDR3 is CASGLPTSLTVIYTF. CDR3 in DNA: TGTGCTAGTGGTTTGCCCACGAGCCTGACAGTCATTTACACCTTC.

The chain uses TRBV29-1 and TRBJ2-1; 8 nucleotides agree with TRBD1. V gave up 5 bases and J gave up 7 bases; unmatched junction bases: 7. The CDR3 runs 13 residues. Germline CDR1 and CDR2: SQVTM and ANQGSEA. The CDR3 region is CSVTTGGRNEQFF. In DNA form, the CDR3 reads TGCAGCGTTACTACAGGGGGGAGGAATGAGCAGTTCTTC.

This clone was seen only once. The chain uses TRBV27 and TRBJ2-3, with 11 bases identical to TRBD2. This CDR3 spans 18 amino acids. Germline CDR1 MNHEY, CDR2 SMNVEV (reference sequence). The J segment lost 4 bases and the V segment lost 6 bases, leaving 15 bases of the junction unmatched. The chain's CDR3 is CASSSSTVPGLAADTQYF. The CDR3 region has the DNA TGTGCCAGCAGCTCATCCACCGTTCCGGGACTAGCGGCAGATACGCAGTATTTT.

The J gene is TRBJ1-3, the V gene TRBV7-2; unclear D gene. V was clipped by 0 bases and J by 0 bases, with 9 bases between them. The CDR3 totals 16 residues. Germline loops: CDR1 SGHTA, CDR2 FQGNSA. In DNA form, the CDR3 reads TGTGCCAGCAGCTTAGCGGCGAGGCGCTCTGGAAACACCATATATTTT. Amino acids: CASSLAARRSGNTIYF.

This sequence joins TRBV18 and TRBJ1-2; 7 bases line up with TRBD1. V lost 6 bases and J lost 8; bases outside the gene matches: 9. Germline CDR1 is KGHSH and CDR2 is LQKENI. The CDR3 covers 13 residues. CDR3 sequence: CASSQQGSRGYTF. CDR3 coding DNA: TGTGCCAGCTCGCAACAGGGGTCGAGGGGCTACACCTTC. The full variable domain, its missing parts supplied by reference TRBV18 and TRBJ1-2, is NAGVMQNPRHLVRRRGQEARLRCSPMKGHSHVYWYRQLPEEGLKFMVYLQKENIIDESGMPKERFSAEFPKEGPSILRIQQVVRGDSAAYFCASSQQGSRGYTFGSGTRLTVV.

This chain uses TRBV15 with TRBJ2-7; 7 positions agree with TRBD1. The V gene end was trimmed by 3 bases and the J gene end by 5 bases; junction bases not matched to a gene: 4. CDR1 and CDR2 from the germline V gene are LNHNV and YYDKDF (reference sequence). The CDR3 is 13 amino acids. The CDR3 bases are TGTGCCACCAGCAGTAATGACAGGGACGAGCAGTACTTC. This sequence encodes CATSSNDRDEQYF.

The V and J genes are TRBV5-1 and TRBJ2-5; TRBD2 might be the D (5 bases). Germline V gives CDR1 SGHRS, CDR2 YFSETQ. The CDR3 sequence is 15 residues long. Trimming removed 1 base at V and 5 bases at J, with 15 bases between. CDR3: CASSLSGILEETQYF. The CDR3 coding sequence is TGCGCCAGCAGCTTGTCGGGGATCCTTGAGGAGACCCAGTACTTC.